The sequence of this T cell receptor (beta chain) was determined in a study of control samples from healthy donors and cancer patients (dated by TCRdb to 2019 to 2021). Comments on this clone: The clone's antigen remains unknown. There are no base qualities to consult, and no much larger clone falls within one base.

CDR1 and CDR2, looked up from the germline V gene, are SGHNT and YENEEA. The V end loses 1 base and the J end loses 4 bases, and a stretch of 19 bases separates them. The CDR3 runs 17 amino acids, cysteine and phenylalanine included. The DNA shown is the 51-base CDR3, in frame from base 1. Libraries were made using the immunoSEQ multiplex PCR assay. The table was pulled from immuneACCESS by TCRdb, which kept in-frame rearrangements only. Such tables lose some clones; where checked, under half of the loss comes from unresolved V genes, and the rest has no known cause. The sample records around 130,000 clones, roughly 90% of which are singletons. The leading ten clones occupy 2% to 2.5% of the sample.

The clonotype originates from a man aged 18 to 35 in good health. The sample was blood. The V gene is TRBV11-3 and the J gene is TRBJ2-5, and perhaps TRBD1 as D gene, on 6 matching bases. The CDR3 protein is CASSLGDTGPAGETQYF. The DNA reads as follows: TGTGCCAGCAGCTTAGGGGACACCGGACCCGCTGGAGAGACCCAGTACTTC. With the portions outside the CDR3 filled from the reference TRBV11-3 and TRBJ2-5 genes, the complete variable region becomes EAGVVQSPRYKIIEKKQPVAFWCNPISGHNTLYWYLQNLGQGPELLIRYENEEAVDDSQLPKDRFSAERLKGVDSTLKIQPAELGDSAVYLCASSLGDTGPAGETQYFGPGTRLLVL.